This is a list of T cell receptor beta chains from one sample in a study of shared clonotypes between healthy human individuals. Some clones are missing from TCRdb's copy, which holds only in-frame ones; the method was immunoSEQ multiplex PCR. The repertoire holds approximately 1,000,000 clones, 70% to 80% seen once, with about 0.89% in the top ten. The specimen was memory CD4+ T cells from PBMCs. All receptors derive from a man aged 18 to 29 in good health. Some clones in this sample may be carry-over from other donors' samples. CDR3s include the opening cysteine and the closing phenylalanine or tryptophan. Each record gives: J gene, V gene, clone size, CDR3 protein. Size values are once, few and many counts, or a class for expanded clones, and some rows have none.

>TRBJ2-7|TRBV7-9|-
CASSPRGLPNEQYF
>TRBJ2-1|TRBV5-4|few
CASSPRLAGVYNEQFF
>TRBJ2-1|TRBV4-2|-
CASSVDGGSSYNEQFF
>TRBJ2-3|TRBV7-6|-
CASSLGGLAWDTQYF
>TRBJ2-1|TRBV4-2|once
CASSQAGTAYNEQFF
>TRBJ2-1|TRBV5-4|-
CASSQRTSGRNEQFF
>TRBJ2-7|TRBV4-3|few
CASSQESGLDEQYF
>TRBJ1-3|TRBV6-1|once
CASRHRAQTNTIYF
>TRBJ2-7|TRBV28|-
CASSLFSSGQGHEQYF
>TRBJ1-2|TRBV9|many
CASYGTGGGGYTF
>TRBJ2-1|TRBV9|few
CASSVATVVYNEQFF
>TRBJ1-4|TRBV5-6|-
CASSTYRGKLFF
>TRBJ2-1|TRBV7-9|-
CASSLGREQFF
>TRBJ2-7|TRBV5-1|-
CASSSMTGALREQYF
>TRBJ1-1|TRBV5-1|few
CASSLLDSYEAFF
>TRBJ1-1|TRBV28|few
CASSPLRRENTEAFF
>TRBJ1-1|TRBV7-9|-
CASSHLRGLGDTEAFF
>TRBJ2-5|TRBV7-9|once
CASTARGTLGQETQYF
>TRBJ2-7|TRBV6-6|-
CASSYAGQGSYEQYF
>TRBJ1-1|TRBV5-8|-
CASSFSRNTEAFF